Each of the 9 T cell receptor beta chains below was sequenced from the same sample in a study of PD-1 blockade in classical Hodgkin lymphoma. All patients experienced relapse after autologous stem cell transplantation, and brentuximab vedotin exposure was variable. The table came from immunoSEQ multiplex PCR; TCRdb's copy has only in-frame clones and leaves some out. The sample has more than 90,000 clones; 81% are singletons. The starting material was peripheral blood mononuclear cells (PBMCs), obtained before the second cycle of nivolumab. The receptor set was obtained from a human donor with classical Hodgkin lymphoma.

This chain connects TRBV5-5 to TRBJ1-2; D possibly corresponds to TRBD1 (5 bases). The CDR3 sequence is 14 residues long. Trimming took 0 bases from V and 0 from J, leaving 6 bases between them. Germline CDR1 reads SGHKS; CDR2 reads YYEKEE (reference sequence). CDR3 protein: CASSLVGANYGYTF. As DNA, the CDR3 is TGTGCCAGCAGCTTGGTAGGGGCTAACTATGGCTACACCTTC.

This chain connects TRBV5-1 to TRBJ1-2, with no clear D. Trimming left V 0 bases short and J 7 bases short, with 16 bases between. The CDR3 runs 15 residues. Germline CDR1 is SGHRS and CDR2 is YFSETQ. The DNA of the CDR3 is TGCGCCAGCAGCTTGGTCCCGGAGCCGGAGAGTGGCTACACCTTC. It yields the protein CASSLVPEPESGYTF.

The gene calls are TRBV5-1 and TRBJ1-2; D remains unclear. Germline CDR1 reads SGHRS; CDR2 reads YFSETQ. Trimming took 0 bases from V and 7 from J, leaving 10 bases between them. The CDR3 is 13 amino acids. The chain's CDR3 is CASSLESGIGYTF. The CDR3 DNA reads TGCGCCAGCAGCTTGGAATCCGGGATTGGCTACACCTTC.

This sequence joins TRBV11-2 and TRBJ1-4; unclear D gene. CDR1 is SGHAT and CDR2 is FQNNGV in the germline V gene. Trimming shortened V by 1 base and J by 8 bases, and 14 bases separated the two germline ends. CDR3 length equals 15 residues. CDR3 nucleotides: TGTGCCAGCAGCTTAGGGCCCAGGCTGGACGAAAAACTGTTTTTT. It specifies CASSLGPRLDEKLFF.

The chain employs TRBV19 and TRBJ2-1, with D perhaps TRBD2 (5 bases). Trimming left V 5 bases short and J 7 bases short, with 21 bases between. Germline values: CDR1 LNHDA, CDR2 SQIVND (reference sequence). CDR3 size: 16 residues. The CDR3 coding sequence is TGTGCCAGTAGTTTTGGAGCGGTGTTGCTAAGAAATGAGCAGTTCTTC. This encodes CASSFGAVLLRNEQFF.

The J gene is TRBJ1-2, the V gene TRBV6-1; 10 nucleotides align to TRBD1. The V gene end was trimmed by 4 bases and the J gene end by 8 bases; junction bases not matched to a gene: 7. The CDR3 sequence is 14 residues long. The germline V gene encodes CDR1 MNHNS and CDR2 SASEGT. The CDR3 sequence is CASSARDRGGGYTF. As DNA, the CDR3 is TGTGCCAGCAGTGCCCGGGACAGGGGAGGAGGCTACACCTTC.

This rearrangement joins TRBV4-3 to TRBJ1-5; D remains ambiguous. The germline CDR1 and CDR2 sequences are LGHNA and YSLEER. CDR3 size: 14 residues. Trimming removed 0 bases at V and 5 bases at J, with 8 bases between. The chain's CDR3 is CASSQDWGDQPQHF. CDR3 in DNA: TGCGCCAGCAGCCAAGATTGGGGAGATCAGCCCCAGCATTTT.

The chain joins TRBV2 to TRBJ2-1, with a weak D call TRBD2 (6 bases). The CDR3 covers 13 residues. The germline V gene has CDR1 SNHLY and CDR2 FYNNEI. Trimming removed 5 bases from V and 5 bases from J, with 10 bases in between. CDR3 DNA sequence: TGTGCCAGCAGTAGGGCTAGCGACAATGAGCAGTTCTTC. Protein sequence: CASSRASDNEQFF.

This clone was recorded a few times. The chain is built from TRBV5-1 and TRBJ1-1; weak D call: TRBD1 (5 bases). This CDR3 has 13 amino acids. The V end lost 4 bases, the J end lost 5 bases, and 12 bases lay between the germline ends. The V gene's germline CDR1 is SGHRS and CDR2 YFSETQ. CDR3 coding DNA: TGCGCCAGCAGCCCGGCGGGGGAGACTGAAGCTTTCTTT. Its translation: CASSPAGETEAFF.